This TCR beta chain was recorded in a study of control samples from healthy donors and cancer patients. Clones were sequenced by immunoSEQ multiplex PCR, and TCRdb holds only the in-frame ones, with some missing. The data hold some 100,000 clones, with 85% to 95% observed a single time. Germline-derived CDR1 and CDR2 are KGHSH and LQKENI. The CDR3 extends over 16 amino acids. J was trimmed by 1 base and V by 0 bases; bases with no gene match: 2. This clone was picked up one time. Material: blood. V gene TRBV18 combines with J gene TRBJ2-2; 7 bases align to TRBD1. The clonotype was recovered from a man aged 18-30 years in good health. For the CDR3, the DNA is TGTGCCAGCTCACCACCGGGACAGCAGAACACCGGGGAGCTGTTTTTT. Protein sequence: CASSPPGQQNTGELFF. The full variable domain, completed using reference TRBV18 and TRBJ2-2, is NAGVMQNPRHLVRRRGQEARLRCSPMKGHSHVYWYRQLPEEGLKFMVYLQKENIIDESGMPKERFSAEFPKEGPSILRIQQVVRGDSAAYFCASSPPGQQNTGELFFGEGSRLTVL.